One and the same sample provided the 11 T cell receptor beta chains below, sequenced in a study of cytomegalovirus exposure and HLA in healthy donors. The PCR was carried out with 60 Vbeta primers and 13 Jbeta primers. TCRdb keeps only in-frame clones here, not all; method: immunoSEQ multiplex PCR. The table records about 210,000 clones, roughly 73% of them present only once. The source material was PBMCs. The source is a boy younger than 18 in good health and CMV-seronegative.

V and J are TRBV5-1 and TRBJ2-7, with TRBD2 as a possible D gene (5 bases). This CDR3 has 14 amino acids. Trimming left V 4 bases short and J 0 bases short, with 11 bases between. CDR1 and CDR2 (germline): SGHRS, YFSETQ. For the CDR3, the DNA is TGCGCCAGCAGCCCCGGACTGAGCTCCTACGAGCAGTACTTC. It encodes CASSPGLSSYEQYF. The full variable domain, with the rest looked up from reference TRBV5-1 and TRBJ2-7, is KAGVTQTPRYLIKTRGQQVTLSCSPISGHRSVSWYQQTPGQGLQFLFEYFSETQRNKGNFPGRFSGRQFSNSRSEMNVSTLELGDSALYLCASSPGLSSYEQYFGPGTRLTVT.

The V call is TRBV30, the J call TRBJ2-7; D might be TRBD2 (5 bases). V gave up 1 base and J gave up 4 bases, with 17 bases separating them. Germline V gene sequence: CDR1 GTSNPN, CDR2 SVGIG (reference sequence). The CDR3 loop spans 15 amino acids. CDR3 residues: CAWSARLASKYEQYF. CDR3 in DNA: TGTGCCTGGAGTGCACGTTTAGCGTCTAAGTACGAGCAGTACTTC. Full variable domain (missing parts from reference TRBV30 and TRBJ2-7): SQTIHQWPATLVQPVGSPLSLECTVEGTSNPNLYWYRQAAGRGLQLLFYSVGIGQISSEVPQNLSASRPQDRQFILSSKKLLLSDSGFYLCAWSARLASKYEQYFGPGTRLTVT.

In DNA form, the CDR3 reads TGTGCCAGTAGTAAGGGGACTAGTGCCGTCTACGAGCAGTACTTC. It yields the protein CASSKGTSAVYEQYF. The chain joins TRBV19 to TRBJ2-7; 8 positions agree with TRBD2. CDR1 is LNHDA and CDR2 is SQIVND in the germline V gene (reference sequence). The V segment lost 4 bases and the J segment 3 bases; nucleotides outside the gene matches: 8. The length of the CDR3 is 15 residues.

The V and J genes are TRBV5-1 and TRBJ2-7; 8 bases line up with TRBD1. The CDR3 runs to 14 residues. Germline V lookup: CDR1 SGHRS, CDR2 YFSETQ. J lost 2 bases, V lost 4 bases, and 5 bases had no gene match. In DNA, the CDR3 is TGCGCCAGCAGCCCCCCGGACAGGGCCTACGAGCAGTACTTC. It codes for CASSPPDRAYEQYF.

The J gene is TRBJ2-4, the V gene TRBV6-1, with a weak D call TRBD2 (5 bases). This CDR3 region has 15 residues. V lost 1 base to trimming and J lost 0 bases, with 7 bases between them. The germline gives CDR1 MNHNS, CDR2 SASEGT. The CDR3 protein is CASSEVGLAKNIQYF. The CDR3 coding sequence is TGTGCCAGCAGTGAAGTAGGACTAGCCAAAAACATTCAGTACTTC.

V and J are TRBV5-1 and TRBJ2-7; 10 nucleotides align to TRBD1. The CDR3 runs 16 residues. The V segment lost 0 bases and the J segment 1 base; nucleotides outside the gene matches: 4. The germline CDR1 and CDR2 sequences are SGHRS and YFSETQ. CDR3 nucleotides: TGCGCCAGCAGCTTGGCCGGGACAGGGGCATCCTACGAGCAGTACTTC. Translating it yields CASSLAGTGASYEQYF.

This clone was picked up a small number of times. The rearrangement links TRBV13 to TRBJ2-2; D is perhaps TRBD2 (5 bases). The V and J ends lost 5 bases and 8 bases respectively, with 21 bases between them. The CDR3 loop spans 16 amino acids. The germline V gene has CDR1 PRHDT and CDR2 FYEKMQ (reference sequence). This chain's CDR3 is CASSDNPATSLGELFF. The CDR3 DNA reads TGTGCCAGCAGCGACAACCCAGCAACTAGTTTGGGGGAGCTGTTTTTT. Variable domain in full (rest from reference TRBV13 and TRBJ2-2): AAGVIQSPRHLIKEKRETATLKCYPIPRHDTVYWYQQGPGQDPQFLISFYEKMQSDKGSIPDRFSAQQFSDYHSELNMSSLELGDSALYFCASSDNPATSLGELFFGEGSRLTVL.

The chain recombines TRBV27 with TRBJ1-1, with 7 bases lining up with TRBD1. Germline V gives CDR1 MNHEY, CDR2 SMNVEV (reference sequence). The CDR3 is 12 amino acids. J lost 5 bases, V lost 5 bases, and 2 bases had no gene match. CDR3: CASSKQGTEAFF. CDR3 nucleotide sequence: TGTGCCAGCAGTAAACAGGGGACTGAAGCTTTCTTT.

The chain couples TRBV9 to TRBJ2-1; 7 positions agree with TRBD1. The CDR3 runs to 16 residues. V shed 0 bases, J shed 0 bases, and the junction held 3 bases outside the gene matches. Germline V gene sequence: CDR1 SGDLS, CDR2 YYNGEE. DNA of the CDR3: TGTGCCAGCAGCGTAGAGGGGGACAGCTCCTACAATGAGCAGTTCTTC. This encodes CASSVEGDSSYNEQFF.

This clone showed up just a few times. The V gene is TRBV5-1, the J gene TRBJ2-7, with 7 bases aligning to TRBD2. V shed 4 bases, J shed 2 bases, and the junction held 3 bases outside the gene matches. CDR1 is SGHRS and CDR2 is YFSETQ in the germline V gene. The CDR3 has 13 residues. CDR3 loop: CASSLGRPYEQYF. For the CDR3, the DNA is TGCGCCAGCAGCCTCGGGAGGCCCTACGAGCAGTACTTC. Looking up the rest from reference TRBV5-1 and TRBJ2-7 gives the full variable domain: KAGVTQTPRYLIKTRGQQVTLSCSPISGHRSVSWYQQTPGQGLQFLFEYFSETQRNKGNFPGRFSGRQFSNSRSEMNVSTLELGDSALYLCASSLGRPYEQYFGPGTRLTVT.

The CDR3 coding sequence is TGTGCCAGTAGTATAGCTGGACAGTTCTCTGGAAACACCATATATTTT. It translates to CASSIAGQFSGNTIYF. This chain links TRBV19 with TRBJ1-3; tentative D call: TRBD1 (6 bases). The CDR3 sequence is 16 residues long. Germline-derived CDR1 and CDR2 are LNHDA and SQIVND (reference sequence). V shed 1 base and J shed 0 bases, with 10 bases lying between them.